In this sample, the clone carrying this T cell receptor (beta chain) turned up many times. Antigen specificity is unknown. The CDR3 length is 17 residues. Germline CDR1 and CDR2: DFQATT and SNEGSKA (reference sequence). V was clipped by 5 bases and J by 6 bases, with 26 bases between them. Unique molecular identifiers tagged every individual TCR cDNA molecule. TCRdb used MiXCR to reprocess the 5' RACE reads, holding one entry per CDR3 protein. The sample lists roughly 23,000 distinct CDR3 sequences, 4.8% occurring once. Time point in this sample: sample taken at primary tumor resection. Samples were donated by 72 untreated early-stage non-small cell lung cancer patients. This specimen comes from a study of spatial heterogeneity in lung cancer. Study-wide findings and caveats: Estimates put coverage of tumor T cells about 7% for alpha and 13% for beta chains. As ubiquitous and regional nonsynonymous mutations varied, counts of ubiquitous and regional expanded TCRs tracked them, respectively. How many expanded intratumoral alpha and beta TCRs were present tracked the tumor mutation count, which was a count of nonsynonymous mutations.

The source of this sequence is a male donor with early-stage non-small cell lung cancer. V is TRBV20-1 and J is TRBJ2-1; D unresolved. The sequencing here drew on lung tumor tissue, taken at surgery. For the CDR3, the DNA is TGCAGTGCTGCAAACGCCCAAGGTTTATTGTGGGTCAATGAGCAGTTCTTC. Translated, it gives CSAANAQGLLWVNEQFF.